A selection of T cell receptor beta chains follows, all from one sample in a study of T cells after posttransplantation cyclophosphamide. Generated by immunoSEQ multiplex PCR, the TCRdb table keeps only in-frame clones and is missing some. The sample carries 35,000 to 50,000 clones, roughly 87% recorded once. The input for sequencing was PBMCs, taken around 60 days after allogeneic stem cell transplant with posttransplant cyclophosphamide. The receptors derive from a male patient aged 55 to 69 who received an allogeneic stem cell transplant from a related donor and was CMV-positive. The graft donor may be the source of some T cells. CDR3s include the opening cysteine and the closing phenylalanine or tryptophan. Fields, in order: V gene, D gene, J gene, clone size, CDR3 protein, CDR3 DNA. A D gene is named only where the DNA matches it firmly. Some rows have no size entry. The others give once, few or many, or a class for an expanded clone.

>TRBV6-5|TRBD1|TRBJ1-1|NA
CASRRTGRDTEAFF
TGTGCCAGCAGGCGGACAGGGCGTGACACTGAAGCTTTCTTT
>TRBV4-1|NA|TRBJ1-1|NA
CASSQDARGWNTEAFF
TGCGCCAGCAGCCAAGATGCCAGGGGATGGAACACTGAAGCTTTCTTT
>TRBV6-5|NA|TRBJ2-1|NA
CASSSGHDNEQFF
TGTGCCAGCAGTTCGGGACATGACAATGAGCAGTTCTTC
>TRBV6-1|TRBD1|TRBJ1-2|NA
CAATRQGLYGYTF
TGTGCCGCCACTAGACAGGGACTCTATGGCTACACCTTC
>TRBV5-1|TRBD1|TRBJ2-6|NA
CASSDRTGSSGANVLTF
TGCGCCAGCAGCGACAGGACAGGGTCCTCTGGGGCCAACGTCCTGACTTTC
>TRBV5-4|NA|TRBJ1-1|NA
CASSFGLGDTEAFF
TGTGCCAGCAGCTTTGGATTAGGGGACACTGAAGCTTTCTTT
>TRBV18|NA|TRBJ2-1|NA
CASSKAGINEQFF
TGTGCCAGCTCGAAGGCAGGGATCAATGAGCAGTTCTTC
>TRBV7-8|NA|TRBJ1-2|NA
CASSSTTSGVGGYTF
TGTGCCAGCAGCTCCACCACATCGGGGGTCGGCGGCTACACCTTC
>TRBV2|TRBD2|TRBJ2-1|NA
CASGLAPYNEQFF
TGTGCCAGTGGACTAGCCCCCTACAATGAGCAGTTCTTC
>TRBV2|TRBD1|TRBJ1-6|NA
CATTGVGNSPLHF
TGTGCCACCACAGGGGTTGGTAATTCACCCCTCCACTTT
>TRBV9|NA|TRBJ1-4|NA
CASSATGKWDEKLFF
TGTGCCAGCAGCGCGACCGGGAAATGGGATGAAAAACTGTTTTTT
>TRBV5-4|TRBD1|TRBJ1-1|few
CASSFRQGGTEAFF
TGTGCCAGCAGCTTTAGACAGGGGGGAACTGAAGCTTTCTTT
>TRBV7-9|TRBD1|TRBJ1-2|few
CASSISGTGIYGYTF
TGTGCCAGCAGCATCTCCGGGACAGGGATCTATGGCTACACCTTC
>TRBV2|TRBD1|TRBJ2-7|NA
CASSVDRGPYEQYF
TGTGCCAGCAGTGTGGACAGGGGGCCCTACGAGCAGTACTTC
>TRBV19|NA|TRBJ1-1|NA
CASSMFLKWGVNTEAFF
TGTGCCAGTAGTATGTTTTTGAAGTGGGGGGTTAACACTGAAGCTTTCTTT
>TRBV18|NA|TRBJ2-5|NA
CASSPRGEQETQYF
TGTGCCAGCTCACCACGGGGGGAGCAAGAGACCCAGTACTTC
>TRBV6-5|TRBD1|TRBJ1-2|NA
CASSPGTGLNYGYTF
TGTGCCAGCAGTCCCGGGACAGGCCTTAACTATGGCTACACCTTC
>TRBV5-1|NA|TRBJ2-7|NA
CASSLSYGGTVSSYEQYF
TGCGCCAGCAGCCTCTCTTATGGCGGGACAGTGAGCTCCTACGAGCAGTACTTC
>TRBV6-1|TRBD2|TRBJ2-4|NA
CASSEAGGGADIQYF
TGTGCCAGCAGTGAAGCGGGCGGGGGGGCTGACATTCAGTACTTC
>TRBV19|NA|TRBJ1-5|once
CASSPYQPQHF
TGTGCCAGTAGTCCCTATCAGCCCCAGCATTTT
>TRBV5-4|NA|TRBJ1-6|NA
CASRSGTTISSPLHF
TGTGCCAGCAGATCCGGGACAACTATTAGTTCACCCCTCCACTTT
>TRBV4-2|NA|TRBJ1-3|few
CASSQGQAGNTIYF
TGTGCCAGCAGCCAAGGACAGGCTGGAAACACCATATATTTT
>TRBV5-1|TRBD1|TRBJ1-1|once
CASSGGQGNTEAFF
TGCGCCAGCAGCGGGGGACAGGGGAACACTGAAGCTTTCTTT
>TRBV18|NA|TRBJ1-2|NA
CASSAPGGGSYGYTF
TGTGCCAGCTCAGCTCCGGGGGGAGGTTCCTACGGCTACACCTTC
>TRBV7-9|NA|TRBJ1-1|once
CASSPRPGNTEAFF
TGTGCCAGCAGCCCCCGCCCGGGGAACACTGAAGCTTTCTTT
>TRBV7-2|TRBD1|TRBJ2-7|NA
CASSGRGTGPSYEQYF
TGTGCCAGCAGCGGCAGGGGGACAGGGCCATCCTACGAGCAGTACTTC
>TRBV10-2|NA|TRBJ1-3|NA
CASSFTGDSGNTIYF
TGCGCCAGCAGTTTTACGGGTGACTCTGGAAACACCATATATTTT
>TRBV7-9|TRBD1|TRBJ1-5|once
CASSSGTGLHQPQHF
TGTGCCAGCAGCTCCGGGACAGGGTTACATCAGCCCCAGCATTTT
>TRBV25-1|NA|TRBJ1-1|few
CASSAGSTVAAFF
TGTGCCAGCAGTGCGGGCTCGACAGTAGCAGCTTTCTTT
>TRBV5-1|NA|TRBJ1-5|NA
CASALGFNQPQHF
TGCGCCAGCGCGCTCGGGTTCAATCAGCCCCAGCATTTT